Following are 31 T cell receptor beta chains from one sample sequenced in a study of blood T cell repertoires in COVID-19. Data came from immunoSEQ multiplex PCR; TCRdb stores just in-frame clones and leaves some out. The sample lists over 200,000 clones, roughly 84% occurring once. The sequenced sample consisted of peripheral blood. The receptors derive from a woman older than 75 with active or convalescent COVID-19.

The rearrangement joins TRBV5-5 to TRBJ1-4; tentatively, D is TRBD1 (6 bases). There are 16 residues in the CDR3. V lost 5 bases and J 0 bases, leaving 14 bases between the germline ends. Germline CDR1 SGHKS, CDR2 YYEKEE (reference sequence). The CDR3: CASSQTGTPTNEKLFF. For the CDR3, the DNA is TGTGCCAGCAGTCAGACAGGCACCCCAACTAATGAAAAACTGTTTTTT.

The V call is TRBV5-1, the J call TRBJ2-1, with D uncertain. Trimming took off 7 bases at V and 3 bases at J, with 17 bases between the two ends. Germline V lookup: CDR1 SGHRS, CDR2 YFSETQ. The CDR3 is 15 residues long. The DNA of the CDR3 is TGCGCCAGCCGGCTCTTGGGCGATGGCTACAATGAGCAGTTCTTC. Translated: CASRLLGDGYNEQFF.

The V call is TRBV6-9, the J call TRBJ2-2, with TRBD2 matching over 13 bases. CDR3 length: 18 residues. The V gene end was trimmed by 5 bases and the J gene end by 0 bases; junction bases not matched to a gene: 6. Germline loops: CDR1 MNHGY, CDR2 SVAAGI. The CDR3 protein is CASSPGLAGNANTGELFF. CDR3 coding DNA: TGTGCCAGCAGTCCGGGACTAGCGGGGAACGCGAACACCGGGGAGCTGTTTTTT.

In this sample, this clone turned up a few times. The genes are TRBV18 and TRBJ2-7, with TRBD2 as a possible D gene (5 bases). This CDR3 comprises 14 residues. The germline V gene encodes CDR1 KGHSH and CDR2 LQKENI. The ends were cut back, 5 bases at V and 5 bases at J, with 16 bases in the middle. CDR3 bases: TGTGCCAGCTCAGGAGCTTCCCGGGGAAACGAGCAGTACTTC. It is translated as CASSGASRGNEQYF.

V gene TRBV3-1 (or the pseudogene TRBV3-2) combines with J gene TRBJ1-1, with D tentatively TRBD1 (5 bases). The CDR3 covers 14 residues. Trimming took off 2 bases at V and 5 bases at J, with 12 bases between the two ends. The germline V gene encodes CDR1 LGHDT and CDR2 YNNKEL (reference sequence). DNA for the CDR3: TGTGCCAGCAGCCAATGGGGCGCAAAGACTGAAGCTTTCTTT. Translation: CASSQWGAKTEAFF.

The chain recombines TRBV27 with TRBJ1-3; the D gene is possibly TRBD1 (5 bases). CDR3 length: 14 amino acids. Looked up from germline, CDR1 is MNHEY and CDR2 is SMNVEV (reference sequence). V was pared by 8 bases and J by 3 bases, with 14 bases between. This CDR3 is CASGTGLYGNTIYF. The CDR3 DNA reads as TGTGCCAGCGGGACTGGCCTCTATGGAAACACCATATATTTT.

V and J are TRBV5-1 and TRBJ2-7; D is perhaps TRBD2 (6 bases). The CDR3 spans 14 residues. Germline lookup yields CDR1 SGHRS and CDR2 YFSETQ. V lost 3 bases and J 0 bases, leaving 10 bases between the germline ends. CDR3 protein: CASSSGTVSYEQYF. The CDR3 region has the DNA TGCGCCAGCAGCTCCGGGACTGTCTCCTACGAGCAGTACTTC.

The chain is built from TRBV6-6 and TRBJ1-2; tentative D call: TRBD1 (5 bases). Trimming took off 2 bases at V and 4 bases at J, with 17 bases between the two ends. The CDR3 extends over 16 amino acids. Germline-derived CDR1 and CDR2 are MNHNY and SVGAGI (reference sequence). The CDR3 DNA is TGTGCCAGCAGTTACGGGGGGTTGCAGGGACCCTATGGCTACACCTTC. This codes for CASSYGGLQGPYGYTF.

The genes are TRBV11-1 and TRBJ2-3; possibly TRBD1 for D (5 bases). The CDR3 extends over 16 amino acids. CDR1 and CDR2 (germline): SGHAT, FQDESV (reference sequence). V was trimmed by 0 bases and J by 4 bases, leaving 14 bases between them. DNA of the CDR3: TGTGCCAGCAGCTTAGCGAGAACAGGAAGGTCAGATACGCAGTATTTT. Its protein product is CASSLARTGRSDTQYF.

V and J are TRBV7-2 and TRBJ2-7; TRBD1 matches at 9 bases. The V segment lost 4 bases and the J segment 2 bases; nucleotides outside the gene matches: 6. The CDR3 spans 15 residues. Germline CDR1 and CDR2: SGHTA and FQGNSA. For the CDR3, the DNA is TGTGCCAGCAGCTCGGACAGGGGAACCACCTACGAGCAGTACTTC. Residues: CASSSDRGTTYEQYF.

The genes are TRBV30 and TRBJ1-4; D is perhaps TRBD1 (6 bases). The germline V gene encodes CDR1 GTSNPN and CDR2 SVGIG (reference sequence). There are 13 residues in the CDR3. V gave up 1 base and J gave up 5 bases, with 8 bases separating them. CDR3 protein: CAWSGRGNEKLFF. The DNA for the CDR3 is TGTGCCTGGAGTGGTAGGGGGAATGAAAAACTGTTTTTT.

This clone was counted a few times. CDR3 amino acids: CASSQARTSGHNEQFF. CDR3 sequence (DNA): TGTGCCAGCAGCCAAGCACGGACTAGCGGGCACAATGAGCAGTTCTTC. V and J are TRBV14 and TRBJ2-1; 11 bases are shared with TRBD2. The CDR3 runs 16 residues. With 1 base clipped from V and 5 bases from J, the junction kept 4 bases outside the gene matches. Looked up from germline, CDR1 is SGHDN and CDR2 is FVKESK.

V and J are TRBV13 and TRBJ2-1; TRBD1 aligns across 7 bases. Trimming took 5 bases from V and 9 from J; bases not matched to a gene: 4. Germline lookup yields CDR1 PRHDT and CDR2 FYEKMQ (reference sequence). The CDR3 has 12 amino acids. This CDR3 reads CASSPRQGEQFF. CDR3 nucleotides: TGTGCCAGCAGCCCGCGACAGGGTGAGCAGTTCTTC.

CDR3 loop: CASGLTYEQYF. For the CDR3, the DNA is TGTGCCTCAGGGCTTACCTACGAGCAGTACTTC. The rearrangement links TRBV11-3 to TRBJ2-7, with D perhaps TRBD1 (5 bases). This CDR3 has 11 residues. Germline loops: CDR1 SGHNT, CDR2 YENEEA. V lost 11 bases to trimming and J lost 2 bases, with 10 bases between them. The full variable domain, completed using reference TRBV11-3 and TRBJ2-7, is EAGVVQSPRYKIIEKKQPVAFWCNPISGHNTLYWYLQNLGQGPELLIRYENEEAVDDSQLPKDRFSAERLKGVDSTLKIQPAELGDSAVYLCASGLTYEQYFGPGTRLTVT.

The rearrangement joins TRBV15 to TRBJ1-4; D unresolved. Germline V lookup: CDR1 LNHNV, CDR2 YYDKDF (reference sequence). V lost 0 bases and J 3 bases, leaving 8 bases between the germline ends. The CDR3 consists of 15 residues. The CDR3 reads CATSRDEKANEKLFF. The DNA for the CDR3 is TGTGCCACCAGCAGAGATGAGAAAGCTAATGAAAAACTGTTTTTT.

This clone was seen more than once but under ten times. A junction boundary mismatches the germline segment, possibly from a read error. This chain joins TRBV7-7 and TRBJ2-2; 10 bases line up with TRBD1. Looked up from germline, CDR1 is SSHAT and CDR2 is FNYEAQ (reference sequence). The CDR3 has 16 amino acids. CDR3 DNA sequence: TGTGCTAGCAGCCCATGGACAGGGGGAATCACCGGGGAGCTGTTTTTT. Amino acid sequence: CASSPWTGGITGELFF.

The rearrangement uses TRBV19 and TRBJ2-7, with TRBD2 identical over 11 bases. The CDR3 sequence is 14 residues long. The V gene's germline CDR1 is LNHDA and CDR2 SQIVND (reference sequence). After removal of 6 bases from V and 4 bases from J, the junction contained 5 bases not matched to a gene. The CDR3, as DNA: TGTGCCAGTAGGGCTAGCGGGAGGTGGTACGAGCAGTACTTC. Encoded protein: CASRASGRWYEQYF.

The rearrangement joins TRBV30 to TRBJ1-5, with D possibly TRBD1 on 5 matching bases. Germline-derived CDR1 and CDR2 are GTSNPN and SVGIG (reference sequence). This CDR3 comprises 13 residues. Trimming pared 1 base from V and 7 bases from J, leaving 11 bases between. The CDR3 sequence: CAWSAGAEQPQHF. The CDR3 region has the DNA TGTGCCTGGAGTGCTGGGGCGGAGCAGCCCCAGCATTTT.

The chain recombines TRBV10-2 with TRBJ1-5; D is possibly TRBD1 (5 bases). This CDR3 is 15 amino acids long. CDR1 and CDR2 from the germline V gene are WSHSY and SAAADI. V was shortened by 3 bases and J by 5 bases, with 14 bases between the two germline ends. CDR3 nucleotide sequence: TGCGCCAGCAGTGAAAATGTGGGGCAGCATCAGCCCCAGCATTTT. This encodes CASSENVGQHQPQHF.

The V call is TRBV7-3, the J call TRBJ2-2; D is perhaps TRBD1 (5 bases). Per germline, CDR1 SGHTA and CDR2 FQGTGA. V lost 4 bases to trimming and J lost 3 bases, with 12 bases between them. The CDR3 is 15 residues long. The CDR3 here is CASSSNPGHTGELFF. The CDR3 DNA reads as TGTGCCAGCAGCTCCAATCCAGGGCACACCGGGGAGCTGTTTTTT.

V and J are TRBV18 and TRBJ1-6; no reliable D call. Germline assignment: CDR1 KGHSH and CDR2 LQKENI. V dropped 2 bases and J dropped 10 bases, with 15 bases sitting between them. CDR3 length: 15 residues. The CDR3 bases are TGTGCCAGCTCACCAGAGGGCCCTAAAGGATCACCCCTCCACTTT. It encodes CASSPEGPKGSPLHF.

This sequence joins TRBV19 and TRBJ1-6, with D possibly being TRBD1 (6 bases). The CDR3 contains 15 residues. Germline lookup yields CDR1 LNHDA and CDR2 SQIVND (reference sequence). The germline V and J ends were trimmed by 0 bases and 10 bases, with 13 bases remaining between them. The CDR3 loop is CASSIDFGGLSPLHF. In DNA, the CDR3 is TGTGCCAGTAGTATAGATTTCGGGGGGCTCTCACCCCTCCACTTT.

This clone was detected only once. V and J are TRBV11-2 and TRBJ2-2; 8 bases match TRBD1. Losses at the gene ends were 3 bases for V and 6 bases for J; bases not matched to a gene: 3. Germline V gene data show CDR1 as SGHAT and CDR2 as FQNNGV. The CDR3 is 14 residues long. For the CDR3, the DNA is TGTGCCAGCAGCTTGGACAGGGCGGCCGGGGAGCTGTTTTTT. Its protein is CASSLDRAAGELFF.

The chain couples TRBV7-8 to TRBJ2-2; D might be TRBD2 (7 bases). The CDR3 sequence is 14 residues long. Germline-derived CDR1 and CDR2 are SGHVS and FQNEAQ. The germline V and J ends were trimmed by 3 bases and 7 bases, with 12 bases remaining between them. The CDR3 reads CASSLGGLVGELFF. As DNA, the CDR3 is TGTGCCAGCAGCTTGGGGGGGCTCGTCGGGGAGCTGTTTTTT.

The gene calls are TRBV4-2 and TRBJ2-3; 8 nucleotides align to TRBD2. CDR1 is LGHNA and CDR2 is YNFKEQ in the germline V gene. Unmatched junction bases numbered 11, after V lost 0 bases and J lost 0 bases. This CDR3 spans 19 amino acids. The CDR3 nucleotides read TGTGCCAGCAGCCAAGATTGGCGGGAGGTGGGTGTCAGCACAGATACGCAGTATTTT. Its translation: CASSQDWREVGVSTDTQYF.

The V and J genes are TRBV6-1 and TRBJ2-7; 7 bases align to TRBD1. After removal of 2 bases from V and 2 bases from J, the junction contained 3 bases not matched to a gene. CDR3 length: 14 amino acids. Germline V gene sequence: CDR1 MNHNS, CDR2 SASEGT. CDR3 residues: CASSERQGPYEQYF. In DNA form, the CDR3 reads TGTGCCAGCAGTGAACGACAGGGTCCCTACGAGCAGTACTTC.

This chain connects TRBV11-3 to TRBJ2-7; 8 bases agree with TRBD2. The length of the CDR3 is 17 residues. Germline lookup yields CDR1 SGHNT and CDR2 YENEEA. V was clipped by 5 bases and J by 0 bases; unmatched bases: 12. CDR3 bases: TGTGCCAGCAGCCTTGACATAACTAGCGGAGTCTCCTACGAGCAGTACTTC. Translation gives CASSLDITSGVSYEQYF.

V and J are TRBV23-1 and TRBJ2-7; D not resolved. TRBV23-1 is designated an ORF whose function remains uncertain. This CDR3 has 16 amino acids. Trimming left V 0 bases short and J 2 bases short, with 14 bases between. The CDR3 sequence: CASSQSARQITYEQYF. The CDR3 DNA follows: TGCGCCAGCAGTCAATCAGCCAGACAAATAACCTACGAGCAGTACTTC.

The rearrangement links TRBV5-1 to TRBJ2-3, with 9 bases that match TRBD1. CDR1 is SGHRS and CDR2 is YFSETQ in the germline V gene. The V segment lost 10 bases and the J segment 4 bases; nucleotides outside the gene matches: 13. The CDR3 extends over 15 amino acids. In nucleotides, the CDR3 is TGCGCCTCTTCGCCGGGACAGGGAGGGGCAGATACGCAGTATTTT. This translates into CASSPGQGGADTQYF. Drawing the rest from reference TRBV5-1 and TRBJ2-3, the complete variable domain is KAGVTQTPRYLIKTRGQQVTLSCSPISGHRSVSWYQQTPGQGLQFLFEYFSETQRNKGNFPGRFSGRQFSNSRSEMNVSTLELGDSALYLCASSPGQGGADTQYFGPGTRLTVL.

V and J are TRBV5-4 and TRBJ2-1; 7 bases align to TRBD1. The junction had 4 bases not matched to a gene; V was cut back by 4 bases and J by 3 bases. Looked up from germline, CDR1 is SGHNT and CDR2 is YYREEE (reference sequence). The CDR3 spans 14 residues. In DNA form, the CDR3 reads TGTGCCAGCAGCCACCGGGACAGCTACAATGAGCAGTTCTTC. It translates to CASSHRDSYNEQFF.

The chain couples TRBV6-2 or TRBV6-3 to TRBJ2-7; 9 positions match TRBD2. The ends lost 4 bases at V and 2 bases at J; junction bases unmatched: 9. CDR3 length: 16 residues. In germline, CDR1 is MNHEY, CDR2 SVGEGT. The DNA of the CDR3 is TGTGCCAGCAGTTCACCCGGGCGGGAGGGAACCTACGAGCAGTACTTC. As protein: CASSSPGREGTYEQYF.